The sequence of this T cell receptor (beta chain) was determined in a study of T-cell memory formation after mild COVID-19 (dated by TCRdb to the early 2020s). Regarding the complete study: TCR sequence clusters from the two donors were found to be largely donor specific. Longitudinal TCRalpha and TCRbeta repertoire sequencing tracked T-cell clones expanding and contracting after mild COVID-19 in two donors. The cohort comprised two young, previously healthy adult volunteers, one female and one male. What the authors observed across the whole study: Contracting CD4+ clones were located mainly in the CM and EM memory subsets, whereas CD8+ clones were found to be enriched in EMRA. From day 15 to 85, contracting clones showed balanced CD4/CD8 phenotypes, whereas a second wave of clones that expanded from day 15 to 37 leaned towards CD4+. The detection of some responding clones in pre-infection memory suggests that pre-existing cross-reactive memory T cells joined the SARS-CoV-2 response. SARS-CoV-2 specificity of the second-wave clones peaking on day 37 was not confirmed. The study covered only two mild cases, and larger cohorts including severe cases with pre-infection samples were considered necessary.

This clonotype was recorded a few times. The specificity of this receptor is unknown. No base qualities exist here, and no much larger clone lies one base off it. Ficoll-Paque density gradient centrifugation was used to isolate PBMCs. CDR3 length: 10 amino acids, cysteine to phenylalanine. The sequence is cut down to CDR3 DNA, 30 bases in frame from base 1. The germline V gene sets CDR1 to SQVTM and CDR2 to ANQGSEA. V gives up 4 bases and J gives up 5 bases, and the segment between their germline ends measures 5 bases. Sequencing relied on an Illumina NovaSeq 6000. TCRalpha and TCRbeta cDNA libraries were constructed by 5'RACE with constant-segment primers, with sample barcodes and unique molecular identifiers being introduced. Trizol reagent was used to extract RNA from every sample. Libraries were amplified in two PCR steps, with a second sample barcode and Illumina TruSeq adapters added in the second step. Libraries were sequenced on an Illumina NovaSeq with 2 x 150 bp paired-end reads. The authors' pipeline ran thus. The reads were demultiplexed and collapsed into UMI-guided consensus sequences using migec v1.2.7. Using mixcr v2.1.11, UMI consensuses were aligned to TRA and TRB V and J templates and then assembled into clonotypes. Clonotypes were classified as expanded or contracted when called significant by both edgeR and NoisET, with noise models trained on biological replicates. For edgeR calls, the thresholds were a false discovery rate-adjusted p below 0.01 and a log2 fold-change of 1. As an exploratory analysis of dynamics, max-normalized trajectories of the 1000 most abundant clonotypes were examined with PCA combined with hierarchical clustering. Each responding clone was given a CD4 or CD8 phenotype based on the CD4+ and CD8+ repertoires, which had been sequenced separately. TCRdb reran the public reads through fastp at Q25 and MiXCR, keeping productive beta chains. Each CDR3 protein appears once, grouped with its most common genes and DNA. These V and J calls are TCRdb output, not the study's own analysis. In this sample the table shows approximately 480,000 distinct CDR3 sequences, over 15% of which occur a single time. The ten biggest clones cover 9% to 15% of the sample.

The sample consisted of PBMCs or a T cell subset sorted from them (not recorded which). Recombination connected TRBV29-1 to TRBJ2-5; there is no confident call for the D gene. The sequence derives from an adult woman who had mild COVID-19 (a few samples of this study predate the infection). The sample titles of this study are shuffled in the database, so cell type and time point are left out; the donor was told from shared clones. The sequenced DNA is TGCAGCGTTGTTCGGGAGACCCAGTACTTC. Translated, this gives CSVVRETQYF.